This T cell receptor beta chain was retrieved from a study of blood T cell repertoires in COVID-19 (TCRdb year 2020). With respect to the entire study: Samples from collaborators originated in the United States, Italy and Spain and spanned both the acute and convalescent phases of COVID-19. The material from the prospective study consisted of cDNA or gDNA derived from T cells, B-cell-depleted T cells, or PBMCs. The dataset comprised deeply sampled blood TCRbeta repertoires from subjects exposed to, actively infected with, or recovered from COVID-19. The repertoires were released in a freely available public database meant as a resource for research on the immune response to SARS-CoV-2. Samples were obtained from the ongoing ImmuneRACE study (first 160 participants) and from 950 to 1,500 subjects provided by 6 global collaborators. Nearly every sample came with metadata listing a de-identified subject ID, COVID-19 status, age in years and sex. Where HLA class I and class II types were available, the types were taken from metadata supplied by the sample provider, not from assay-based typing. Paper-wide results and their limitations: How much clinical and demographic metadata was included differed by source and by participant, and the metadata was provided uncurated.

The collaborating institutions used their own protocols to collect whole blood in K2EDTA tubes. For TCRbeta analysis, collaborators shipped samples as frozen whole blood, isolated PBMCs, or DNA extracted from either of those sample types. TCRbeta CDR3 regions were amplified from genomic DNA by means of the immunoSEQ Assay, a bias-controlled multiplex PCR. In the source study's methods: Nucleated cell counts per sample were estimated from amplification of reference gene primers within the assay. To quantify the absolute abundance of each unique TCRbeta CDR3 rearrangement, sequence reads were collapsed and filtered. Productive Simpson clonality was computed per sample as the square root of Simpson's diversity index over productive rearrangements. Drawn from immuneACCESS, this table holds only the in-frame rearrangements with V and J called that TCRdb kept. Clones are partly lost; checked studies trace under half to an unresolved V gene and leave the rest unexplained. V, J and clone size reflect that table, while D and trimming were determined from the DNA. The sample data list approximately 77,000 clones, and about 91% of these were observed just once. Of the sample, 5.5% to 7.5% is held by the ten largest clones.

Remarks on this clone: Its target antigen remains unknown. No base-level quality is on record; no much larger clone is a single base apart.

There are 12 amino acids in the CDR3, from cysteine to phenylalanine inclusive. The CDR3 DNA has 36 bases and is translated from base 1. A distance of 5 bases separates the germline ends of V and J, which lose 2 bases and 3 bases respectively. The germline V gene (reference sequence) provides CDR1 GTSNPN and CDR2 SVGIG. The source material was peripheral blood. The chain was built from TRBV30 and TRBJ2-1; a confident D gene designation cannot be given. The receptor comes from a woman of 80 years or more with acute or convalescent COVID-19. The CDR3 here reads CAWSSNYNEQFF. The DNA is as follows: TGTGCCTGGAGTTCTAACTACAATGAGCAGTTCTTC.